The 20 T cell receptor beta chains reported below all come from one sample, sequenced in a study of blood T cell repertoires in COVID-19. Sequencing was performed with immunoSEQ multiplex PCR; in TCRdb, only in-frame clones are kept and a portion is missing. The repertoire has about 170,000 clones, around four fifths of them found once; the top ten carry 22%. Sample: peripheral blood. These receptors came from an elderly woman with acute or convalescent COVID-19.

The chain recombines TRBV5-6 with TRBJ1-1; unclear D gene. The CDR3 has 14 residues. The germline V gene has CDR1 SGHDT and CDR2 YYEEEE. Between the trimmed V and J ends, which lost 1 base and 5 bases, there was a span of 12 bases. CDR3 nucleotide sequence: TGTGCCAGCAGCTTGTTGCCAGGAAGGACTGAAGCTTTCTTT. The encoded protein is CASSLLPGRTEAFF.

The table lists this clone with a few counts. The genes are TRBV4-1 and TRBJ2-5, with TRBD1 as a possible D gene (7 bases). Looked up from germline, CDR1 is MGHRA and CDR2 is YSYEKL. The CDR3 runs to 16 residues. The germline V and J ends were trimmed by 2 bases and 4 bases, with 17 bases remaining between them. The CDR3 coding sequence is TGCGCCAGCAGCCAATCCACCTACAGGGGAGGAGAGACCCAGTACTTC. Its translation: CASSQSTYRGGETQYF.

The chain carries TRBV25-1 and TRBJ2-5; 11 bases map to TRBD2. The CDR3 is made up of 18 amino acids. Germline V CDR1 and CDR2: MGHDK, SYGVNS. The V and J ends lost 1 base and 7 bases, in that order; junction bases with no gene match: 14. The CDR3 nucleotides read TGTGCCAGCAGTGAATCCCAAGAATCCGGTCTAGCGGGGGGGACCCAGTACTTC. Protein sequence: CASSESQESGLAGGTQYF.

The V gene is TRBV4-2, the J gene TRBJ2-1; 14 bases are a match to TRBD2. Germline CDR1 LGHNA, CDR2 YNFKEQ. The V gene end was trimmed by 4 bases and the J gene end by 4 bases; junction bases not matched to a gene: 6. The length of the CDR3 is 17 residues. CDR3 bases: TGTGCCAGCAGCCCTGAGGGACTAGCGGGGGTATACAATGAGCAGTTCTTC. The encoded protein is CASSPEGLAGVYNEQFF.

The CDR3 spells CASGPGGRGLNYGYTF. The CDR3 region has the DNA TGTGCCAGCGGCCCCGGCGGCAGGGGGCTTAACTATGGCTACACCTTC. The V call is TRBV6-2 or TRBV6-3, the J call TRBJ1-2; 8 positions agree with TRBD1. CDR1 and CDR2 from the germline V gene are MNHEY and SVGEGT. The ends lost 8 bases at V and 1 base at J; junction bases unmatched: 12. The CDR3 contains 16 residues.

The CDR3 bases are TGCGCCAGCAGTACGGGACAGGGGTGGTCAGATACGCAGTATTTT. Amino acids: CASSTGQGWSDTQYF. V usage is TRBV10-2 and J usage is TRBJ2-3; 10 positions match TRBD1. This CDR3 has 15 residues. Germline V gives CDR1 WSHSY, CDR2 SAAADI. V was pared by 5 bases and J by 4 bases, with 6 bases of the junction left unmatched.

This clone was counted once. V and J are TRBV11-3 and TRBJ2-1; 7 bases agree with TRBD2. The V and J ends lost 1 base and 0 bases, in that order; junction bases with no gene match: 15. The CDR3 runs 20 residues. Germline V lookup: CDR1 SGHNT, CDR2 YENEEA. The CDR3 sequence: CASSLVDLSSGLSSYNEQFF. Written as DNA, the CDR3 is TGTGCCAGCAGCTTAGTTGATCTTAGTAGCGGGTTAAGCTCCTACAATGAGCAGTTCTTC.

The chain recombines TRBV6-5 with TRBJ1-1; 9 nucleotides match TRBD1. The CDR3 runs to 15 residues. Germline loops: CDR1 MNHEY, CDR2 SVGAGI. With V trimmed by 3 bases and J by 1 base, 3 bases remained unmatched. CDR3 bases: TGTGCCAGCAGTTATAGGGGACAGGGGAACACTGAAGCTTTCTTT. This translates into CASSYRGQGNTEAFF.

The gene calls are TRBV7-2 and TRBJ2-7, with a tentative D call TRBD1 (5 bases). Between the trimmed V and J ends, which lost 5 bases and 6 bases, there was a span of 14 bases. Germline CDR1 is SGHTA and CDR2 is FQGNSA. The CDR3 extends over 13 amino acids. The CDR3: CASSVRQGGEQYF. As DNA, the CDR3 is TGTGCCAGCAGCGTACGGCAGGGCGGCGAGCAGTACTTC.

V gene TRBV10-1 combines with J gene TRBJ2-7, with TRBD1 identical over 7 bases. Germline-derived CDR1 and CDR2 are WNHNN and SYGVQD (reference sequence). The CDR3 loop spans 14 amino acids. The trim removed 6 bases at V and 3 bases at J, leaving 8 bases unmatched. The CDR3 loop reads CASSIGDSLYEQYF. CDR3 in DNA: TGCGCCAGCAGCATAGGGGACAGTCTCTACGAGCAGTACTTC.

This chain joins TRBV7-8 and TRBJ1-5; TRBD1 might be the D (5 bases). The V gene's germline CDR1 is SGHVS and CDR2 FQNEAQ. The V end was cut by 3 bases, the J end by 1 base, with 10 bases between. This CDR3 spans 15 amino acids. The CDR3 reads CASSFDWGSNQPQHF. CDR3 nucleotide sequence: TGTGCCAGCAGCTTCGACTGGGGCAGCAATCAGCCCCAGCATTTT.

The V gene is TRBV10-3, the J gene TRBJ2-1; 7 bases fit TRBD2. Germline values: CDR1 ENHRY, CDR2 SYGVKD. V lost 10 bases, J lost 10 bases, and 7 bases stayed unmatched. The CDR3 runs 11 residues. The CDR3 protein is CATTLAAEQFF. CDR3 nucleotides: TGTGCCACCACCCTAGCGGCGGAGCAGTTCTTC.

This clone was picked up one time. This rearrangement joins TRBV21-1 to TRBJ2-3; whether TRBD2, the table's D call, matches the DNA was not checked. TRBV21-1 is marked as a pseudogene. The CDR3 totals 22 residues. CDR3 residues: CASSKADGGQGTSGTPTDTQYF. Written as DNA, the CDR3 is TGTGCCAGCAGCAAAGCCGACGGCGGACAGGGGACTAGCGGGACCCCCACAGATACGCAGTATTTT.

The rearrangement uses TRBV6-6 and TRBJ1-4, with D perhaps matching TRBD1 (5 bases). This CDR3 contains 14 residues. V gave up 2 bases and J gave up 7 bases, with 11 bases separating them. Germline assignment: CDR1 MNHNY and CDR2 SVGAGI (reference sequence). CDR3 nucleotide sequence: TGTGCCAGCAGTTACACGGGGGTTGGTGAAAAACTGTTTTTT. Translated: CASSYTGVGEKLFF.

The V and J genes are TRBV30 and TRBJ2-5; TRBD2 might be the D (5 bases). From germline, CDR1 is GTSNPN and CDR2 SVGIG (reference sequence). The CDR3 contains 14 residues. V dropped 1 base and J dropped 0 bases, with 9 bases sitting between them. The CDR3 nucleotides are TGTGCCTGGAGTGAGAAGCGGAACCAAGAGACCCAGTACTTC. It specifies CAWSEKRNQETQYF.

The chain combines TRBV6-5 with TRBJ2-1; D unresolved. Germline-derived CDR1 and CDR2 are MNHEY and SVGAGI. The CDR3 is 14 residues long. The germline V and J ends were trimmed by 0 bases and 9 bases, with 12 bases remaining between them. The CDR3 region has the DNA TGTGCCAGCAGTTACTCGAGGCAAATAAGTGAGCAGTTCTTC. Translation gives CASSYSRQISEQFF.

DNA for the CDR3: TGTGCCAGCAGCGTAGTACAGACGTATGGCTACACCTTC. This sequence encodes CASSVVQTYGYTF. The chain couples TRBV9 to TRBJ1-2, with D unresolved. There are 13 residues in the CDR3. Deletions cut 0 bases from V and 5 bases from J, with 8 bases between. Germline lookup yields CDR1 SGDLS and CDR2 YYNGEE.

The chain's CDR3 is CASRRDSSGSPLHF. CDR3 coding DNA: TGTGCCAGCCGTAGGGACTCCTCAGGTTCACCCCTCCACTTT. This sequence joins TRBV27 and TRBJ1-6; D perhaps matches TRBD1 (5 bases). V lost 8 bases and J lost 9, with 17 bases in between. The CDR3 is made up of 14 amino acids. Germline CDR1 is MNHEY and CDR2 is SMNVEV (reference sequence).

There are a few counts of this clone. The rearrangement links TRBV18 to TRBJ2-2; 7 bases agree with TRBD1. The CDR3 runs to 16 residues. CDR1 and CDR2 from the germline V gene are KGHSH and LQKENI. J lost 1 base, V lost 7 bases, and 9 bases had no gene match. The DNA of the CDR3 is TGTGCCAGCTGCCTAATGGGACAGATGAACACCGGGGAGCTGTTTTTT. Translated, it gives CASCLMGQMNTGELFF.

This chain links TRBV3-1 (or the pseudogene TRBV3-2) with TRBJ2-1, with D unclear. Deletions cut 1 base from V and 6 bases from J, with 16 bases between. Germline V lookup: CDR1 LGHDT, CDR2 YNNKEL (reference sequence). This CDR3 contains 16 residues. CDR3 residues: CASSQVVNPDGNEQFF. In DNA form, the CDR3 reads TGTGCCAGCAGCCAAGTAGTTAACCCCGATGGCAATGAGCAGTTCTTC.